The 30 T cell receptor beta chains below were found in one sample sequenced in a study of CDR3 diversity in severe acne (dated by TCRdb to between 2019 and 2020). Preparation of the library involved PCR. TCRdb shows the sequencer as Illumina HiSeq 2000. TCRdb reanalyzed the raw reads on its own, using fastp at Q25 for trimming and MiXCR for clone calling, and kept in-frame beta chains. Each entry merges the rows of one CDR3 protein and shows their most common DNA and genes. This sample holds roughly 79,000 distinct CDR3 sequences; around 47% were observed only once. The ten largest account for under 14% of the sample. Sequenced material: blood. These receptors came from a male donor with severe acne vulgaris.

There are a few counts of this clonotype. This may be a read error: a much more frequent sequence differs by one nucleotide. The chain combines TRBV6-2 or TRBV6-3 with TRBJ2-7; the D gene is possibly TRBD1 (5 bases). Germline loops: CDR1 MNHEY, CDR2 SVGEGT. This CDR3 spans 13 amino acids. Trimming stripped 1 base from V and 2 bases from J, with 6 bases between. CDR3 protein: CASSYLDTYEQYF. The CDR3 nucleotides read TGTGCCAGCAGTTACTTGGACACCTACGAGCAGTACTTC.

The sample holds many counts of this clonotype. This sequence joins TRBV6-4 and TRBJ1-6, with D possibly TRBD1 on 6 matching bases. Trimming left V 0 bases short and J 7 bases short, with 10 bases between. The CDR3 consists of 15 residues. Germline CDR1 and CDR2: MRHNA and SNTAGT. The CDR3 here is CASSDSAGVNSPLHF. The CDR3 bases are TGTGCCAGCAGTGACTCGGCAGGGGTCAATTCACCCCTCCACTTT.

By frequency in the sample, this clonotype is medium-sized. In nucleotides, the CDR3 is TGCAGTTTTAGCGCTAAGAACGGAAATGAGCAGTTCTTC. Its translation is CSFSAKNGNEQFF. The chain carries TRBV20-1 and TRBJ2-1, with a weak D call TRBD2 (5 bases). Looked up from germline, CDR1 is DFQATT and CDR2 is SNEGSKA (reference sequence). The CDR3 is made up of 13 amino acids. The V gene lost 8 bases and the J gene lost 7 bases, with 18 bases spanning the gap.

This clonotype was seen a single time. A read error may produce the germline difference seen at one junction end. CDR3: CTTSGPHAASGRGQETQYF. The CDR3 DNA is TGTACCACCAGCGGGCCCCACGCGGCTAGCGGGAGAGGGCAAGAGACCCAGTACTTC. J is TRBJ2-5 and V is TRBV15; 10 nucleotides agree with TRBD2. Germline V gives CDR1 LNHNV, CDR2 YYDKDF (reference sequence). There are 19 residues in the CDR3.

This clonotype was picked up many times. The V call is TRBV14, the J call TRBJ2-1; 12 bases align to TRBD2. With V trimmed by 4 bases and J by 5 bases, 9 bases remained unmatched. CDR3 length equals 17 residues. Germline CDR1 reads SGHDN; CDR2 reads FVKESK. The CDR3 loop is CASSPLLGLAGDNEQFF. As DNA, the CDR3 is TGTGCCAGCAGCCCTTTATTGGGACTAGCGGGCGACAATGAGCAGTTCTTC. Variable domain in full (rest from reference TRBV14 and TRBJ2-1): EAGVTQFPSHSVIEKGQTVTLRCDPISGHDNLYWYRRVMGKEIKFLLHFVKESKQDESGMPNNRFLAERTGGTYSTLKVQPAELEDSGVYFCASSPLLGLAGDNEQFFGPGTRLTVL.

V gene TRBV6-5 combines with J gene TRBJ2-6; TRBD1 is a possible D gene (6 bases). V lost 6 bases and J 3 bases, leaving 15 bases between the germline ends. The CDR3 is 16 residues long. The V gene's germline CDR1 is MNHEY and CDR2 SVGAGI. CDR3 sequence reads: CASSLQGVGGANVLTF. For the CDR3, the DNA is TGTGCCAGCAGCCTACAGGGTGTCGGTGGGGCCAACGTCCTGACTTTC.

The gene calls are TRBV24-1 and TRBJ1-1; 7 bases map to TRBD1. V was pared by 8 bases and J by 4 bases, with 6 bases of the junction left unmatched. Per the germline V gene, CDR1 is KGHDR and CDR2 is SFDVKD. This CDR3 is 13 amino acids long. The CDR3 region has the DNA TGTGCCACCAACGGGGCAGGGGGCACTGAAGCTTTCTTT. Residues: CATNGAGGTEAFF.

This clonotype appeared many times. V and J are TRBV7-2 and TRBJ2-7; TRBD2 aligns across 11 bases. V trimming: 6 bases; J trimming: 4 bases; junction bases outside the gene matches: 8. The germline V gene encodes CDR1 SGHTA and CDR2 FQGNSA. The CDR3 extends over 15 amino acids. CDR3 protein: CASREMTSGKYEQYF. DNA for the CDR3: TGTGCCAGCAGAGAAATGACTAGCGGGAAATACGAGCAGTACTTC.

The chain has TRBV29-1 and TRBJ1-5; TRBD1 is a possible D gene (5 bases). CDR1 SQVTM and CDR2 ANQGSEA come from the germline V gene. The V end lost 6 bases, the J end lost 2 bases, and 14 bases lay between the germline ends. The CDR3 totals 14 residues. CDR3 sequence reads: CSVGDVYGNQPQHF. CDR3 nucleotides: TGCAGCGTGGGGGACGTTTACGGCAATCAGCCCCAGCATTTT.

The V call is TRBV7-2, the J call TRBJ2-5, with D maybe TRBD1 (6 bases). V shed 5 bases and J shed 9 bases, with 25 bases lying between them. The CDR3 runs 16 residues. The germline CDR1 and CDR2 sequences are SGHTA and FQGNSA. CDR3 residues: CASSQEGGQGNQPQYF. CDR3 DNA sequence: TGTGCCAGCAGCCAAGAGGGCGGTCAGGGGAATCAGCCCCAGTACTTC.

Sample share makes this clonotype large. This chain uses TRBV12-3 or TRBV12-4 with TRBJ2-7; 7 bases agree with TRBD2. The V and J ends lost 3 bases and 3 bases, in that order; junction bases with no gene match: 2. The CDR3 has 13 residues. This chain's CDR3 is CASSLASGYEQYF. The CDR3, as DNA: TGTGCCAGCAGTTTGGCTAGCGGCTACGAGCAGTACTTC.

CDR3 nucleotide sequence: TGTGCCAGCAGCTTGACTAGCGGGAGCTTCTACGAGCAGTACTTC. Residues: CASSLTSGSFYEQYF. The gene calls are TRBV5-5 and TRBJ2-7; 11 bases agree with TRBD2. The junction had 3 bases not matched to a gene; V was cut back by 1 base and J by 3 bases. CDR1 SGHKS and CDR2 YYEKEE come from the germline V gene (reference sequence). CDR3 length equals 15 residues.

This clonotype was counted many times. The V call is TRBV6-5, the J call TRBJ2-7; D is perhaps TRBD1 (6 bases). CDR3 length equals 13 residues. V lost 0 bases and J 6 bases, leaving 9 bases between the germline ends. CDR1 MNHEY and CDR2 SVGAGI come from the germline V gene. CDR3 in amino acids: CASSYSGRGEQYF. DNA of the CDR3: TGTGCCAGCAGTTACTCGGGCAGGGGCGAGCAGTACTTC.

To note about this clonotype: Being one base from a much bigger clone, this may be a read error. Lacking the conserved final phenylalanine or tryptophan, this CDR3 likely reflects a read error. This rearrangement joins TRBV29-1 to TRBJ2-6, with 7 bases identical to TRBD1. J was trimmed by 0 bases and V by 4 bases; bases with no gene match: 3. Per the germline V gene, CDR1 is SQVTM and CDR2 is ANQGSEA. CDR3 length equals 15 residues. CDR3 sequence reads: CSVGTGSSGANVLTL. The CDR3 bases are TGCAGCGTTGGGACAGGCTCCTCTGGGGCCAACGTCCTGACTCTC.

This clonotype was seen only a few times. The J gene is TRBJ2-2, the V gene TRBV14, with unresolved D. From germline, CDR1 is SGHDN and CDR2 FVKESK. This CDR3 spans 16 amino acids. V lost 1 base to trimming and J lost 5 bases, with 14 bases between them. CDR3 loop: CASSQGTRLPTGELFF. The CDR3 nucleotides read TGTGCCAGCAGCCAAGGGACGCGTCTCCCGACCGGGGAGCTGTTTTTT.

The rearrangement joins TRBV19 to TRBJ2-2; 9 positions match TRBD2. CDR3 length: 13 amino acids. Germline CDR1 and CDR2: LNHDA and SQIVND (reference sequence). Unmatched junction bases numbered 2, after V lost 4 bases and J lost 8 bases. CDR3 sequence: CASSSSGRGELFF. Written as DNA, the CDR3 is TGTGCCAGTAGTAGTAGCGGGAGAGGGGAGCTGTTTTTT.

The chain uses TRBV28 and TRBJ1-1; a possible D gene is TRBD1 (5 bases). This CDR3 has 14 residues. Trimming took off 2 bases at V and 4 bases at J, with 11 bases between the two ends. Germline lookup yields CDR1 MDHEN and CDR2 SYDVKM. The chain's CDR3 is CASSLLGTSTEAFF. CDR3 DNA: TGTGCCAGCAGTTTACTCGGGACTTCCACTGAAGCTTTCTTT. Looking up the rest from reference TRBV28 and TRBJ1-1 gives the full variable domain: DVKVTQSSRYLVKRTGEKVFLECVQDMDHENMFWYRQDPGLGLRLIYFSYDVKMKEKGDIPEGYSVSREKKERFSLILESASTNQTSMYLCASSLLGTSTEAFFGQGTRLTVV.

This clonotype was seen repeatedly, ten times or more. This chain uses TRBV7-3 with TRBJ2-3; 10 bases line up with TRBD2. The V segment lost 5 bases and the J segment 6 bases; nucleotides outside the gene matches: 8. This CDR3 is built from 15 residues. Germline-derived CDR1 and CDR2 are SGHTA and FQGTGA. The CDR3 DNA reads TGTGCCAGCAGCCGGTCGAGTAGCGGGGGGGATACGCAGTATTTT. The encoded protein is CASSRSSSGGDTQYF.

The CDR3 DNA is TGTGCCAGCAGCCAAGATCCCAAGGGCTACACCTTC. As protein: CASSQDPKGYTF. The chain combines TRBV3-1 with TRBJ1-2, with D unresolved. Trimming left V 0 bases short and J 8 bases short, with 7 bases between. Per germline, CDR1 LGHDT and CDR2 YNNKEL (reference sequence). CDR3 size: 12 residues.

This clonotype has at least ten counts. The chain combines TRBV20-1 with TRBJ2-7; maybe TRBD2 (5 bases). The CDR3 covers 12 residues. V was pared by 4 bases and J by 0 bases, with 7 bases between. The germline CDR1 and CDR2 sequences are DFQATT and SNEGSKA (reference sequence). CDR3 in amino acids: CSATGSSYEQYF. Here the CDR3 DNA reads TGCAGTGCTACGGGATCCTCCTACGAGCAGTACTTC.

To note about this clonotype: Compared with germline, one end of the junction differs, possibly owing to a read error. This chain links TRBV27 with TRBJ2-1; 9 bases are a match to TRBD2. Per the germline V gene, CDR1 is MNHEY and CDR2 is SMNVEV (reference sequence). The CDR3 loop spans 20 amino acids. The CDR3 is CASSLSVTGVAGVVDNEQSF. DNA of the CDR3: TGTGCCAGCAGTTTATCGGTTACAGGGGTAGCGGGAGTGGTTGACAATGAGCAGTCCTTC.

Points on this clonotype: The conserved closing phenylalanine or tryptophan is absent in this CDR3, likely reflecting a read error. The limits of the CDR3 on the DNA are not certain, so only TCRdb's listed CDR3 is given. The chain joins TRBV28 to TRBJ1-1. The CDR3 has 12 amino acids, counting both end residues. The germline gives CDR1 MDHEN, CDR2 SYDVKM. CDR3 sequence: CASSFLGDKALL.

This rearrangement joins TRBV11-2 to TRBJ1-6, with unresolved D. The V and J ends lost 5 bases and 6 bases respectively, with 8 bases between them. The CDR3 spans 13 residues. Germline V CDR1 and CDR2: SGHAT, FQNNGV. The CDR3 loop reads CASSPSANSPLHF. For the CDR3, the DNA is TGTGCCAGCAGCCCCTCAGCTAATTCACCCCTCCACTTT.

V is TRBV20-1 and J is TRBJ2-7; 15 bases align to TRBD2. Germline V gene data show CDR1 as DFQATT and CDR2 as SNEGSKA (reference sequence). The CDR3 covers 14 residues. The CDR3, as DNA: TGCAGCAGGACTAGCGGGAGGGGCGCCTACGAGCAGTACTTC. It yields the protein CSRTSGRGAYEQYF.

This clonotype has only one observation. V gene TRBV7-6 combines with J gene TRBJ2-5, with 12 bases aligning to TRBD2. V shed 1 base and J 2 bases; nucleotides not matched to a gene: 5. Germline V gene lookup returns CDR1 SGHVS and CDR2 FNYEAQ. The CDR3 consists of 17 residues. In nucleotides, the CDR3 is TGTGCCAGCAGCTTAGACATCCTAGCGGGAGGGCAAGAGACCCAGTACTTC. Translating gives CASSLDILAGGQETQYF. The variable domain in full, completed from reference TRBV7-6 and TRBJ2-5, reads GAGVSQSPRYKVTKRGQDVALRCDPISGHVSLYWYRQALGQGPEFLTYFNYEAQQDKSGLPNDRFSAERPEGSISTLTIQRTEQRDSAMYRCASSLDILAGGQETQYFGPGTRLLVL.

This clonotype has more than one count but fewer than ten. The chain has TRBV20-1 and TRBJ1-5; 7 bases map to TRBD1. There are 15 residues in the CDR3. Germline-derived CDR1 and CDR2 are DFQATT and SNEGSKA (reference sequence). Trimming at V came to 4 bases and at J to 6 bases, leaving 12 bases not matched to a gene. CDR3 amino acids: CSAIKTGAMGQPQHF. The CDR3 coding sequence is TGCAGTGCTATAAAAACAGGGGCGATGGGTCAGCCCCAGCATTTT.

At least ten counts were recorded for this clonotype. The germline gene is not matched at one end of the junction; a read error may be the cause. The chain is built from TRBV7-7 and TRBJ2-5; no clear D. This CDR3 region has 13 residues. Per germline, CDR1 SSHAT and CDR2 FNYEAQ (reference sequence). CDR3 sequence reads: CASSVSYQETQYF. The CDR3 DNA sequence: TGTGCTAGCAGTGTATCATACCAAGAGACCCAGTACTTC.

For this clonotype: Likely a read error: the CDR3 ends without its conserved phenylalanine or tryptophan. Because the CDR3's place on the DNA is in doubt, the DNA is left out and the CDR3 is given as listed by TCRdb. This sequence joins TRBV14 and TRBJ2-7; TRBD2, the D gene given by the table, was not confirmed from the DNA. The CDR3 has 9 amino acids, counting both end residues. Looked up from germline, CDR1 is SGHDN and CDR2 is FVKESK. CDR3 loop: CASSLRLAG.

This clonotype showed up many times. This chain joins TRBV7-9 and TRBJ1-1, with TRBD1 as a possible D gene (6 bases). The CDR3 sequence is 14 residues long. Trimming shortened V by 5 bases and J by 0 bases, and 10 bases separated the two germline ends. Germline loops: CDR1 SEHNR, CDR2 FQNEAQ (reference sequence). CDR3 sequence: CASSAGQLNTEAFF. The DNA for the CDR3 is TGTGCCAGCAGCGCGGGACAATTGAACACTGAAGCTTTCTTT.

The rearrangement joins TRBV20-1 to TRBJ2-7, with D possibly called TRBD1 or TRBD2 (6 bases each). The CDR3 consists of 15 residues. CDR1 and CDR2 from the germline V gene are DFQATT and SNEGSKA (reference sequence). With 4 bases removed from V and 0 bases from J, the gap between germline ends came to 16 bases. The CDR3 nucleotides read TGCAGTGCTAAGTGGGGGGCGGGGAGCTCCTACGAGCAGTACTTC. Its translation is CSAKWGAGSSYEQYF.